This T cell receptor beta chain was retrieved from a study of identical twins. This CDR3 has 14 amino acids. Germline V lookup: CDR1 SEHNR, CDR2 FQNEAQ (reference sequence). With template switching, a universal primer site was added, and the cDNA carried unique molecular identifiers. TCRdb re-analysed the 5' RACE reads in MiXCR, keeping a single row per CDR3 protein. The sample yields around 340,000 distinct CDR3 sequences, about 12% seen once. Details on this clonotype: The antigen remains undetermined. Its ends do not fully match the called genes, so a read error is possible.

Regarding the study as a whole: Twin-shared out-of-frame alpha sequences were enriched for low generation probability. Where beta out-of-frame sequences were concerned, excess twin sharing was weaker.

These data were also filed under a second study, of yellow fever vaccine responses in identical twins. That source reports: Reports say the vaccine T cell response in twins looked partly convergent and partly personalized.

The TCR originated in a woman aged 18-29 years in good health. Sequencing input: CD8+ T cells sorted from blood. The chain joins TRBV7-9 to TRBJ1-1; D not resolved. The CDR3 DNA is TGTGCCAGAAGCTTAGGCGGGTTGAACACTGAAGCTTTCTTT. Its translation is CARSLGGLNTEAFF.